The T cell receptor (beta chain) described here comes from a study of cytomegalovirus exposure and HLA in healthy donors. Across the study: Within the Caucasian-associated ancestry cluster were around 80% of the approximately 400 genotyped donors. Regarding the study as a whole: CMV serostatus was the sole immune exposure information available.

This clone was counted a few times. Its specificity is unknown. It was with 60 Vbeta and 13 Jbeta primers that the PCR ran. As processed by the authors: The authors later counted about 80 million unique TCR beta chains, some 10 million of them shared. Assay: immunoSEQ multiplex PCR; the TCRdb copy retains only in-frame clones and omits some. The V and J calls and clone size come from that table; D and trimming were worked out from the DNA. The table shows under 130,000 clones, with approximately 82% occurring only once. V lost 3 bases and J lost 7; bases outside the gene matches: 12. Germline V CDR1 and CDR2: SGHRS, YFSETQ. This CDR3 contains 15 residues.

V usage is TRBV5-1 and J usage is TRBJ2-7; 8 nucleotides agree with TRBD2. The sample taken for sequencing was PBMCs. The TCR was taken from a middle-aged man in good health and CMV-seropositive. For the CDR3, the DNA is TGCGCCAGCAGCTCCTTAGCGGGAACCTCTGATGAGCAGTACTTC. This codes for CASSSLAGTSDEQYF.